This is a list of T cell receptor beta chains from one sample in a study of neoadjuvant anti-PD-1 for oral cavity cancer. Using immunoSEQ multiplex PCR, the repertoire was profiled, and TCRdb retains in-frame clones only, with some absent. The data show under 85,000 clones, with about 80% seen just once and around 3.1% held by the top ten. This specimen consisted of PBMCs, obtained before nivolumab (anti-PD-1) treatment. Receptors originate from a person aged 35-79 years with oral cavity squamous cell carcinoma. CDR3s include the opening cysteine and the closing phenylalanine or tryptophan. Fields, in order: D gene, V gene, J gene, clone size, CDR3 protein, CDR3 DNA. A D gene is named only where the DNA matches it firmly. The size field is filled for only some rows; it gives once, few, many or a size class.

D gene: .; V gene: TRBV13; J gene: TRBJ1-1; clone size: .; CDR3 protein: CASRGGYTEAFF; CDR3 DNA: TGTGCCAGCAGGGGCGGGTACACTGAAGCTTTCTTT
D gene: .; V gene: TRBV14; J gene: TRBJ2-3; clone size: .; CDR3 protein: CASSQAKRQHTDTQYF; CDR3 DNA: TGTGCCAGCAGCCAAGCAAAGAGGCAGCACACAGATACGCAGTATTTT
D gene: TRBD2; V gene: TRBV6-4; J gene: TRBJ2-3; clone size: .; CDR3 protein: CASSEASGLGAQYF; CDR3 DNA: TGTGCCAGCAGTGAAGCTAGCGGCCTCGGGGCGCAGTATTTT
D gene: .; V gene: TRBV6-4; J gene: TRBJ1-3; clone size: .; CDR3 protein: CASSDYRDSGNTIYF; CDR3 DNA: TGTGCCAGCAGTGACTACAGGGACTCTGGAAACACCATATATTTT
D gene: TRBD1; V gene: TRBV10-3; J gene: TRBJ2-3; clone size: .; CDR3 protein: CAISELGGNTQYF; CDR3 DNA: TGTGCCATCAGTGAGCTAGGGGGCAATACGCAGTATTTT
D gene: .; V gene: TRBV27; J gene: TRBJ2-5; clone size: .; CDR3 protein: CASSSQTQGRETQYF; CDR3 DNA: TGTGCCAGCAGTTCCCAGACTCAGGGGCGAGAGACCCAGTACTTC
D gene: TRBD1; V gene: TRBV29-1; J gene: TRBJ1-2; clone size: .; CDR3 protein: CSCAGTGDGYTF; CDR3 DNA: TGCAGTTGCGCAGGGACAGGGGATGGCTACACCTTC
D gene: .; V gene: TRBV11-2; J gene: TRBJ1-1; clone size: .; CDR3 protein: CASTGISMNTEAFF; CDR3 DNA: TGTGCCAGCACAGGGATCTCCATGAACACTGAAGCTTTCTTT
D gene: .; V gene: TRBV4-2; J gene: TRBJ1-1; clone size: .; CDR3 protein: CASSQQPDVGTEAFF; CDR3 DNA: TGTGCCAGCAGCCAACAGCCGGACGTGGGCACTGAAGCTTTCTTT
D gene: TRBD2; V gene: TRBV9; J gene: TRBJ2-1; clone size: .; CDR3 protein: CASSPSLAGGPSYNEQFF; CDR3 DNA: TGTGCCAGCAGCCCATCACTAGCGGGAGGGCCCTCCTACAATGAGCAGTTCTTC
D gene: .; V gene: TRBV5-1; J gene: TRBJ2-7; clone size: .; CDR3 protein: CASRANTLNYEQYF; CDR3 DNA: TGCGCCAGCAGGGCGAACACCCTAAACTACGAGCAGTACTTC
D gene: .; V gene: TRBV10-3; J gene: TRBJ2-5; clone size: .; CDR3 protein: CAISAPRETQYF; CDR3 DNA: TGTGCCATCAGCGCCCCTAGAGAGACCCAGTACTTC
D gene: TRBD2; V gene: TRBV19; J gene: TRBJ2-3; clone size: few; CDR3 protein: CASSITRGRTDTQYF; CDR3 DNA: TGTGCCAGTAGTATAACTCGCGGGAGGACAGATACGCAGTATTTT
D gene: .; V gene: TRBV5-1; J gene: TRBJ2-3; clone size: .; CDR3 protein: CASSWGTTGSTDTQYF; CDR3 DNA: TGCGCCAGCAGCTGGGGGACTACAGGGAGCACAGATACGCAGTATTTT
D gene: TRBD1; V gene: TRBV18; J gene: TRBJ1-5; clone size: few; CDR3 protein: CASSPRQGASNQPQHF; CDR3 DNA: TGTGCCAGCTCACCACGGCAGGGGGCAAGCAATCAGCCCCAGCATTTT
D gene: TRBD2; V gene: TRBV2; J gene: TRBJ2-5; clone size: .; CDR3 protein: CASSQLNLGGGRVQETQYF; CDR3 DNA: TGTGCCAGCAGCCAACTCAACTTGGGGGGCGGGAGGGTCCAAGAGACCCAGTACTTC
D gene: .; V gene: TRBV5-1; J gene: TRBJ1-4; clone size: .; CDR3 protein: CASSLGAALDEKLFF; CDR3 DNA: TGCGCCAGCAGCTTGGGGGCCGCCCTTGATGAAAAACTGTTTTTT
D gene: .; V gene: TRBV6-6; J gene: TRBJ2-1; clone size: .; CDR3 protein: CASTPTGEYEQFF; CDR3 DNA: TGTGCCAGCACCCCCACGGGGGAGTATGAGCAGTTCTTC
D gene: .; V gene: TRBV5-1; J gene: TRBJ2-5; clone size: .; CDR3 protein: CASSLEDETQYF; CDR3 DNA: TGCGCCAGCAGCTTGGAAGATGAGACCCAGTACTTC
D gene: .; V gene: TRBV10-3; J gene: TRBJ2-4; clone size: .; CDR3 protein: CAISESEGVSDKNIQYF; CDR3 DNA: TGTGCCATCAGTGAGTCCGAGGGAGTGAGCGACAAAAACATTCAGTACTTC
D gene: TRBD1; V gene: TRBV6-5; J gene: TRBJ1-2; clone size: few; CDR3 protein: CASHGDRVSYTF; CDR3 DNA: TGTGCCAGCCACGGGGACAGAGTTTCCTACACCTTC
D gene: .; V gene: TRBV7-3; J gene: TRBJ2-5; clone size: .; CDR3 protein: CASSAPGRQETQYF; CDR3 DNA: TGTGCCAGCAGCGCCCCGGGACGGCAAGAGACCCAGTACTTC
D gene: .; V gene: TRBV5-1; J gene: TRBJ2-5; clone size: .; CDR3 protein: CASSSGGTGETQYF; CDR3 DNA: TGCGCCAGCAGCTCGGGAGGGACAGGAGAGACCCAGTACTTC
D gene: .; V gene: TRBV30; J gene: TRBJ2-7; clone size: .; CDR3 protein: CAWSIGLVSNEQYF; CDR3 DNA: TGTGCCTGGAGCATCGGTCTAGTAAGCAACGAGCAGTACTTC
D gene: .; V gene: TRBV25-1; J gene: TRBJ1-1; clone size: few; CDR3 protein: CASSSNTEAFF; CDR3 DNA: TGTGCCAGCAGCTCCAACACTGAAGCTTTCTTT
D gene: .; V gene: TRBV11-2; J gene: TRBJ2-7; clone size: many; CDR3 protein: CASSLLYEQYF; CDR3 DNA: TGTGCCAGCAGCTTACTCTACGAGCAGTACTTC
D gene: TRBD2; V gene: TRBV5-1; J gene: TRBJ2-7; clone size: once; CDR3 protein: CASSFRGLARGEQYF; CDR3 DNA: TGCGCCAGCAGCTTCCGGGGACTAGCGAGAGGCGAGCAGTACTTC
D gene: TRBD1; V gene: TRBV30; J gene: TRBJ2-3; clone size: .; CDR3 protein: CAWNPDRGGGTDTQYF; CDR3 DNA: TGTGCCTGGAATCCGGACAGGGGAGGAGGGACAGATACGCAGTATTTT
D gene: .; V gene: TRBV20-1; J gene: TRBJ2-7; clone size: .; CDR3 protein: CSAKKDEQYF; CDR3 DNA: TGCAGTGCTAAAAAGGACGAGCAGTACTTC
D gene: .; V gene: TRBV11-2; J gene: TRBJ2-7; clone size: .; CDR3 protein: CASSLGGTYEQYF; CDR3 DNA: TGTGCCAGCAGCTTAGGGGGAACCTACGAGCAGTACTTC
D gene: .; V gene: TRBV20-1; J gene: TRBJ2-7; clone size: .; CDR3 protein: CSARAVHEQYF; CDR3 DNA: TGCAGTGCTAGAGCGGTCCACGAGCAGTACTTC
D gene: .; V gene: TRBV10-3; J gene: TRBJ1-2; clone size: .; CDR3 protein: CAISDYPGAGQGYTF; CDR3 DNA: TGTGCCATCAGTGACTACCCTGGGGCGGGGCAGGGCTACACCTTC